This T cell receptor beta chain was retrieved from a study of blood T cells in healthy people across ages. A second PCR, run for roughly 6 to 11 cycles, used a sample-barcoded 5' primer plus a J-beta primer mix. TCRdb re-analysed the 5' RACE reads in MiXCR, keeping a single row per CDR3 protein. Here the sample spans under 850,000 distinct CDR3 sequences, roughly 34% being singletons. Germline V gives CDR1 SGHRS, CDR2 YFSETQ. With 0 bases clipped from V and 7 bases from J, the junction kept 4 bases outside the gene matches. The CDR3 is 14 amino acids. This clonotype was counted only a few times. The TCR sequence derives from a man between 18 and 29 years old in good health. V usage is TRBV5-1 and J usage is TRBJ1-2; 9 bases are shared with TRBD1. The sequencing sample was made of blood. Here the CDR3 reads CASSLEGQGFGYTF. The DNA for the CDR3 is TGCGCCAGCAGCTTGGAGGGACAGGGATTTGGCTACACCTTC.